Listed below are T cell receptor beta chains from one sample, sequenced in a study of CD8+CD57+ T cells in acquired aplastic anemia. Each CDR3 protein is one row after TCRdb ran MiXCR on the reads. This table holds around 250,000 distinct CDR3 sequences, approximately 56% found once. The material sequenced was sorted CD4+, CD8+, or CD8+CD57+ T cells (not recorded which) from PBMCs. All receptors come from a human donor with severe aplastic anemia or a healthy control (not recorded which). CDR3s include the opening cysteine and the closing phenylalanine or tryptophan. Each record gives: J gene, V gene, D gene, clone size, CDR3 protein, CDR3 DNA. The D gene is left open where the match is weak. The size entry is marked missing in some rows and otherwise reads once, few, many or a size class.

TRBJ2-1 TRBV24-1 TRBD1 - CATSDQGTGYYNEQFF TGTGCCACCAGTGATCAGGGGACAGGCTACTACAATGAGCAGTTCTTC
TRBJ2-3 TRBV7-8 - many CASTRNWGSTDTQYF TGTGCCAGCACCCGAAACTGGGGGAGCACAGATACGCAGTATTTT
TRBJ1-1 TRBV3-1 - - CASSLLPSHQGPLNTEAFF TGTGCCAGCAGCCTTCTCCCATCCCATCAAGGGCCCCTGAACACTGAAGCTTTCTTT
TRBJ2-4 TRBV10-3 TRBD1 many CAISEYRSGQEAGTKNIQYF TGTGCCATCAGTGAGTACCGTTCAGGACAGGAGGCTGGGACCAAAAACATTCAGTACTTC
TRBJ2-5 TRBV7-8 TRBD2 - CASSLSGAGMTQYF TGTGCCAGCAGCTTAAGCGGGGCTGGTATGACCCAGTACTTC
TRBJ2-6 TRBV20-1 - - CSARVETGANVLTF TGCAGTGCTAGAGTGGAGACTGGGGCCAACGTCCTGACTTTC
TRBJ1-2 TRBV9 TRBD1 many CASRAGTGGQGHGYTF TGTGCCAGCAGGGCCGGGACAGGGGGCCAAGGTCATGGCTACACCTTC
TRBJ1-3 TRBV13 - many CASSFWNSGNTIYF TGTGCCAGCAGCTTTTGGAACTCTGGAAACACCATATATTTT
TRBJ1-1 TRBV7-9 - many CASSFVDRNTEAFF TGTGCCAGCAGCTTCGTGGACAGGAACACTGAAGCTTTCTTT
TRBJ2-1 TRBV29-1 TRBD2 - CSVEDGLAVADEQFF TGCAGCGTTGAGGATGGGCTAGCGGTGGCGGATGAGCAGTTCTTC
TRBJ1-6 TRBV5-4 TRBD1 - CASSLPTGGAGNSPLHF TGTGCCAGCAGCTTGCCCACAGGGGGCGCAGGGAATTCACCCCTCCACTTT
TRBJ2-3 TRBV2 - - CASSEISDTDMQYF TGTGCCAGCAGTGAAATATCGGATACAGATATGCAGTATTTT
TRBJ2-7 TRBV19 - many CAGGGGPLNDNSYEQYF TGTGCCGGGGGAGGGGGGCCACTAAACGATAACTCCTACGAGCAGTACTTC
TRBJ1-5 TRBV20-1 - few CRTSNQPQHF TGCAGGACGAGCAATCAGCCCCAGCATTTT
TRBJ1-5 TRBV6-2/TRBV6-3 - few CASQYGRRNTNQPQHF TGTGCCAGCCAATATGGCAGACGGAACACCAATCAGCCCCAGCATTTT
TRBJ2-7 TRBV18 - - CASSPPDRRLEQYF TGTGCCAGCTCACCACCTGACCGGCGATTGGAGCAGTACTTC
TRBJ2-5 TRBV9 - - CASSAWGSKETQYF TGTGCCAGCAGCGCCTGGGGGAGTAAAGAGACCCAGTACTTC
TRBJ2-2 TRBV5-4 - - CASSPRGSANTGELFF TGTGCCAGCAGCCCAAGGGGCTCCGCGAACACCGGGGAGCTGTTTTTT
TRBJ2-2 TRBV5-1 TRBD1 many CASSAGTGAQGTGELFF TGCGCCAGCAGCGCCGGGACAGGCGCTCAAGGCACCGGGGAGCTGTTTTTT
TRBJ2-3 TRBV7-9 - few CASSSSPDTQYF TGTGCCAGCAGCTCGAGCCCAGATACGCAGTATTTT
TRBJ1-2 TRBV20-1 - - CSATDSGIYGYTF TGCAGTGCTACGGACAGTGGGATCTATGGCTACACCTTC
TRBJ2-5 TRBV2 - - CASSERGTSETQYF TGTGCCAGCAGTGAAAGAGGGACAAGTGAGACCCAGTACTTC
TRBJ1-2 TRBV29-1 - - CSVEGADGYTF TGCAGCGTTGAAGGGGCTGATGGCTACACCTTC
TRBJ1-1 TRBV5-6 - - CASSLDRAVLHTEAFF TGCGCCAGCAGCTTGGATAGGGCAGTTCTTCACACTGAAGCTTTCTTT
TRBJ1-1 TRBV12-5 - - CASGLSGDQAFF TGTGCTAGTGGTTTAAGCGGGGACCAAGCTTTCTTT
TRBJ2-5 TRBV9 TRBD1 - CASSVVAQGAQETQYF TGTGCCAGCAGCGTAGTTGCCCAGGGGGCCCAAGAGACCCAGTACTTC
TRBJ2-5 TRBV20-1 TRBD2 - CSARDLTSGEQETQYF TGCAGTGCTAGAGATCTAACTAGCGGAGAGCAAGAGACCCAGTACTTC
TRBJ2-6 TRBV9 - - CASTAAGANVLTF TGTGCCAGCACCGCAGCTGGGGCCAACGTCCTGACTTTC
TRBJ2-5 TRBV29-1 TRBD1 many CSVEPGPTGVLETQYF TGCAGCGTTGAACCGGGGCCGACAGGGGTACTCGAGACCCAGTACTTC
TRBJ2-3 TRBV20-1 TRBD2 - CSAPKTSGGNTQYF TGCAGTGCTCCTAAGACTAGCGGGGGAAATACGCAGTATTTT
TRBJ1-5 TRBV19 - - CASSGDSRYSNQPQHF TGTGCCAGTAGTGGTGACAGTCGTTACAGCAATCAGCCCCAGCATTTT
TRBJ2-7 TRBV9 - - CASSVGGSTYEQYF TGTGCCAGCAGCGTAGGAGGGTCCACCTACGAGCAGTACTTC
TRBJ2-5 TRBV2 - many CASGGSGETQYF TGTGCCAGCGGCGGGTCCGGAGAGACCCAGTACTTC
TRBJ1-6 TRBV10-3 - - CASSYSKVYNSPLHF TGTGCCAGCAGTTACTCGAAGGTCTATAATTCACCCCTCCACTTT
TRBJ1-6 TRBV20-1 - - CSANGVRSPLHF TGCAGTGCTAATGGGGTTCGTTCACCCCTCCACTTT
TRBJ2-7 TRBV5-1 - many CASSLGPETLSYEQYF TGCGCCAGCAGCTTGGGGCCAGAGACCCTCTCCTACGAGCAGTACTTC
TRBJ2-7 TRBV29-1 TRBD1 - CSVEVLRDRGYEQYF TGCAGCGTTGAAGTCCTCAGGGACAGGGGGTACGAGCAGTACTTC